One T cell receptor (beta chain) is described in this entry. Its matching antigen is unknown. The data were taken from a study of tumor-infiltrating lymphocytes in localized non-small cell lung cancer. Study-wide results and limits: Immunotypes IM1 and IM2 had similar TCR-derived T-cell fractions.

V trimming: 0 bases; J trimming: 6 bases; junction bases outside the gene matches: 1. The germline V gene has CDR1 MRHNA and CDR2 SNTAGT. The CDR3 sequence is 15 residues long. The method was immunoSEQ multiplex PCR; TCRdb's version includes in-frame clones alone and lacks a portion of them. Here the sample spans 11,000 or so clones, 65% to 90% being singletons. This chain joins TRBV6-4 and TRBJ2-1; 11 nucleotides align to TRBD2. The TCR comes from a human donor with non-small cell lung cancer. The sequenced sample consisted of uninvolved lung tissue not adjacent to the tumor. The CDR3 DNA reads TGTGCCAGCAGTGACTCTAGCGGGGGGGCCAATGAGCAGTTCTTC. Its protein is CASSDSSGGANEQFF.